The rows below give T cell receptor beta chains drawn from one sample of a study of cytomegalovirus exposure and HLA in healthy donors. TCRdb keeps only in-frame clones here, not all; method: immunoSEQ multiplex PCR. The table lists around 160,000 clones, roughly 85% of them singletons. The sequencing sample was made of PBMCs. These receptors were collected from a man between 18 and 29 years old in good health and CMV-seropositive. The CDR3 runs from the conserved cysteine through the conserved F or W. A D gene is named only where the DNA matches it firmly. Expanded clones are given a class, and other clones once, few, many or no size at all.

clone_size: NA
j_call: TRBJ1-4
v_call: TRBV23-1
d_call: NA
cdr3_nt: TGCGCCAGCAGTCGGCCAGGTGGTGAAAAACTGTTTTTT
cdr3_aa: CASSRPGGEKLFF

clone_size: NA
j_call: TRBJ2-2
v_call: TRBV10-3
d_call: TRBD1
cdr3_nt: TGTGCCATCAGTGAGATCCGGTCTTCGACAGGGACGAACACCGGGGAGCTGTTTTTT
cdr3_aa: CAISEIRSSTGTNTGELFF

clone_size: NA
j_call: TRBJ2-7
v_call: TRBV27
d_call: NA
cdr3_nt: TGTGCCAGCAGTCCCGGACTAAACTCCGACGAGCAGTACTTC
cdr3_aa: CASSPGLNSDEQYF

clone_size: NA
j_call: TRBJ2-7
v_call: TRBV27
d_call: TRBD1
cdr3_nt: TGTGCCAGCAGTCAATACGGGACAGGAGCCGGTGAGCAGTACTTC
cdr3_aa: CASSQYGTGAGEQYF

clone_size: few
j_call: TRBJ2-7
v_call: TRBV7-2
d_call: TRBD2
cdr3_nt: TGTGCCAGCAGCTTCGGCGGGGGACCCTACGAGCAGTACTTC
cdr3_aa: CASSFGGGPYEQYF

clone_size: NA
j_call: TRBJ2-7
v_call: TRBV6-1
d_call: NA
cdr3_nt: TGTGCCAGCAGTGAGCCTTATGGGGAGTCCAGAGAGCAGTACTTC
cdr3_aa: CASSEPYGESREQYF

clone_size: NA
j_call: TRBJ2-4
v_call: TRBV4-2
d_call: TRBD2
cdr3_nt: TGTGCCAGCAGCCAAGAAGGACTAGCGGGAGTGAAAAACATTCAGTACTTC
cdr3_aa: CASSQEGLAGVKNIQYF

clone_size: NA
j_call: TRBJ2-3
v_call: TRBV27
d_call: TRBD2
cdr3_nt: TGTGCCAGCAGGCTACTGCTAGCGGTTTCTAGCACAGATACGCAGTATTTT
cdr3_aa: CASRLLLAVSSTDTQYF

clone_size: NA
j_call: TRBJ1-5
v_call: TRBV7-9
d_call: NA
cdr3_nt: TGTGCCAGCAGCTCCACTGCCAGGTCAAATCAGCCCCAGCATTTT
cdr3_aa: CASSSTARSNQPQHF

clone_size: NA
j_call: TRBJ1-2
v_call: TRBV5-4
d_call: TRBD1
cdr3_nt: TGTGCCAGCAGCCCGGACAGGGCCAACTATGGCTACACCTTC
cdr3_aa: CASSPDRANYGYTF

clone_size: NA
j_call: TRBJ1-2
v_call: TRBV30
d_call: NA
cdr3_nt: TGTGCCTGGGGGGGCGCAGATAGCTATGGCTACACCTTC
cdr3_aa: CAWGGADSYGYTF

clone_size: NA
j_call: TRBJ2-3
v_call: TRBV15
d_call: NA
cdr3_nt: TGTGCCACCAGCAGAGATCTCGGAGCGGAAGGCGCAGATACGCAGTATTTT
cdr3_aa: CATSRDLGAEGADTQYF

clone_size: NA
j_call: TRBJ2-1
v_call: TRBV4-1
d_call: TRBD2
cdr3_nt: TGCGCCAGCAGCCAAGGGATAGCGGGCAATGAGCAGTTCTTC
cdr3_aa: CASSQGIAGNEQFF

clone_size: NA
j_call: TRBJ2-2
v_call: TRBV5-1
d_call: TRBD2
cdr3_nt: TGCGCCAGCAGCTTCACTAGCGGTTTTTCCGCCGGGGAGCTGTTTTTT
cdr3_aa: CASSFTSGFSAGELFF

clone_size: NA
j_call: TRBJ2-1
v_call: TRBV19
d_call: NA
cdr3_nt: TGTGCCAGTAGTATAGGGGCGAAAAACCCCTACAATGAGCAGTTCTTC
cdr3_aa: CASSIGAKNPYNEQFF

clone_size: few
j_call: TRBJ1-1
v_call: TRBV11-2
d_call: TRBD1
cdr3_nt: TGTGCCAGCAGCCCCACAAGACAGGGTTGGACTGAAGCTTTCTTT
cdr3_aa: CASSPTRQGWTEAFF

clone_size: NA
j_call: TRBJ2-7
v_call: TRBV10-3
d_call: NA
cdr3_nt: TGTGCCATCAGCAACCAGGGAAAGGACGAGCAGTACTTC
cdr3_aa: CAISNQGKDEQYF

clone_size: NA
j_call: TRBJ1-1
v_call: TRBV4-1
d_call: NA
cdr3_nt: TGCGCCAGCAGCCGGATGGGGGGAATGAACACTGAAGCTTTCTTT
cdr3_aa: CASSRMGGMNTEAFF

clone_size: once
j_call: TRBJ1-1
v_call: TRBV5-1
d_call: TRBD1
cdr3_nt: TGCGCCAGCAGCTTGAACAGGGGGTGGAGGAACACTGAAGCTTTCTTT
cdr3_aa: CASSLNRGWRNTEAFF

clone_size: NA
j_call: TRBJ1-4
v_call: TRBV5-1
d_call: NA
cdr3_nt: TGCGCCAGCAGCGGAGAGAGGAGTGATGAAAAACTGTTTTTT
cdr3_aa: CASSGERSDEKLFF

clone_size: NA
j_call: TRBJ2-1
v_call: TRBV20-1
d_call: NA
cdr3_nt: TGCAGTGCACCCTGGACAGTTGAGCAGTTCTTC
cdr3_aa: CSAPWTVEQFF

clone_size: NA
j_call: TRBJ2-2
v_call: TRBV6-5
d_call: NA
cdr3_nt: TGTGCCAGCAGTTACGAGCGGGCGGTCACCGGGGAGCTGTTTTTT
cdr3_aa: CASSYERAVTGELFF

clone_size: NA
j_call: TRBJ2-7
v_call: TRBV5-1
d_call: NA
cdr3_nt: TGCGCCAGCAGCTTCACGACAGGTTCCTACGAGCAGTACTTC
cdr3_aa: CASSFTTGSYEQYF

clone_size: NA
j_call: TRBJ2-7
v_call: TRBV4-3
d_call: NA
cdr3_nt: TGCGCCAGCAGCCAAGACTCGACAGCCTACGAGCAGTACTTC
cdr3_aa: CASSQDSTAYEQYF

clone_size: NA
j_call: TRBJ1-3
v_call: TRBV13
d_call: TRBD1
cdr3_nt: TGTGCCAGCAGCTTAGGGCAGGGGGCAAACTCTGGAAACACCATATATTTT
cdr3_aa: CASSLGQGANSGNTIYF

clone_size: NA
j_call: TRBJ2-1
v_call: TRBV14
d_call: NA
cdr3_nt: TGTGCCAGCAGCTATCTCAGAGGGAGGGAGCAGTTCTTC
cdr3_aa: CASSYLRGREQFF

clone_size: NA
j_call: TRBJ2-7
v_call: TRBV11-2
d_call: NA
cdr3_nt: TGTGCCAGCAGCTTAGTAACGGTTTCCTACGAGCAGTACTTC
cdr3_aa: CASSLVTVSYEQYF

clone_size: NA
j_call: TRBJ1-2
v_call: TRBV7-2
d_call: TRBD1
cdr3_nt: TGTGCCAGCAGTGTAGACAGGGGGCTATTGGTAGACTATGGCTACACCTTC
cdr3_aa: CASSVDRGLLVDYGYTF

clone_size: NA
j_call: TRBJ1-1
v_call: TRBV28
d_call: TRBD1
cdr3_nt: TGTGCCAGCAGTTTAGCCCGACCTGGCGCAGGGGGCGGTACTGAAGCTTTCTTT
cdr3_aa: CASSLARPGAGGGTEAFF

clone_size: NA
j_call: TRBJ2-1
v_call: TRBV30
d_call: NA
cdr3_nt: TGTGCCTGGAGTCCCATTTCCGACAGCTACAATGAGCAGTTCTTC
cdr3_aa: CAWSPISDSYNEQFF

clone_size: NA
j_call: TRBJ2-2
v_call: TRBV5-4
d_call: NA
cdr3_nt: TGTGCCAGCAGCCCCAGGTCCCCGACAGGCACCGGGGAGCTGTTTTTT
cdr3_aa: CASSPRSPTGTGELFF

clone_size: NA
j_call: TRBJ2-5
v_call: TRBV5-1
d_call: TRBD1
cdr3_nt: TGCGCCAGCAGCTTGAGCCGTTTTGGACAGGGGGCGGGAGAGACCCAGTACTTC
cdr3_aa: CASSLSRFGQGAGETQYF

clone_size: NA
j_call: TRBJ2-7
v_call: TRBV7-2
d_call: NA
cdr3_nt: TGTGCCAGCAGCTTAACGGGTAGGTCACCGCTGAACTACGAGCAGTACTTC
cdr3_aa: CASSLTGRSPLNYEQYF

clone_size: NA
j_call: TRBJ2-2
v_call: TRBV28
d_call: TRBD1
cdr3_nt: TGTGCCAGCAGTCCTACAGGGGTAGGGGAGCTGTTTTTT
cdr3_aa: CASSPTGVGELFF

clone_size: NA
j_call: TRBJ2-1
v_call: TRBV29-1
d_call: TRBD1
cdr3_nt: TGCAGCGTTGAGATTTGGGACAGCTCCTACAATGAGCAGTTCTTC
cdr3_aa: CSVEIWDSSYNEQFF

clone_size: once
j_call: TRBJ2-5
v_call: TRBV4-3
d_call: TRBD1
cdr3_nt: TGCGCCAGCAGCCAAGAATTTAGGACAGGGCTCAACCAAGAGACCCAGTACTTC
cdr3_aa: CASSQEFRTGLNQETQYF

clone_size: NA
j_call: TRBJ2-1
v_call: TRBV30
d_call: NA
cdr3_nt: TGTGCCTGGAGTGAGGTTGTGCTAGTAAATGAGCAGTTCTTC
cdr3_aa: CAWSEVVLVNEQFF

clone_size: NA
j_call: TRBJ2-3
v_call: TRBV20-1
d_call: NA
cdr3_nt: TGCAGTGCTAACGGGGTGGATACGCAGTATTTT
cdr3_aa: CSANGVDTQYF

clone_size: NA
j_call: TRBJ1-2
v_call: TRBV28
d_call: TRBD1
cdr3_nt: TGTGCCAGCAGTCCTGCAGGGGGAGACTATGGCTACACCTTC
cdr3_aa: CASSPAGGDYGYTF

clone_size: NA
j_call: TRBJ2-5
v_call: TRBV30
d_call: TRBD1
cdr3_nt: TGTGCCTGGAGCGGGACAGGGGCGGAGACCCAGTACTTC
cdr3_aa: CAWSGTGAETQYF

clone_size: NA
j_call: TRBJ1-1
v_call: TRBV19
d_call: NA
cdr3_nt: TGTGCCAGCGGCAGGGCGAAGGAAGCTGAAGCTTTCTTT
cdr3_aa: CASGRAKEAEAFF

clone_size: NA
j_call: TRBJ1-1
v_call: TRBV12-5
d_call: NA
cdr3_nt: TGTGCTAGTGCCAGGACTTTGAACACTGAAGCTTTCTTT
cdr3_aa: CASARTLNTEAFF

clone_size: NA
j_call: TRBJ2-4
v_call: TRBV30
d_call: NA
cdr3_nt: TGTGCCCGGACCGACAGAAACATTCAGTACTTC
cdr3_aa: CARTDRNIQYF

clone_size: NA
j_call: TRBJ1-1
v_call: TRBV2
d_call: TRBD1
cdr3_nt: TGTGCCAGCAGCACGGACAGGGAAGGACTGAACACTGAAGCTTTCTTT
cdr3_aa: CASSTDREGLNTEAFF

clone_size: NA
j_call: TRBJ1-1
v_call: TRBV7-6
d_call: NA
cdr3_nt: TGTGCCAGCCGGGCGCCCGGGGGTGATGAAGCTTTCTTT
cdr3_aa: CASRAPGGDEAFF

clone_size: NA
j_call: TRBJ2-1
v_call: TRBV7-9
d_call: NA
cdr3_nt: TGTGCCAGCACCTGGGACAAAATAGTCTACAATGAGCAGTTCTTC
cdr3_aa: CASTWDKIVYNEQFF

clone_size: NA
j_call: TRBJ1-2
v_call: TRBV5-1
d_call: NA
cdr3_nt: TGCGCCACCGCGACCGGTGACAGCCGGGACTATGGCTACACCTTC
cdr3_aa: CATATGDSRDYGYTF

clone_size: few
j_call: TRBJ2-3
v_call: TRBV19
d_call: NA
cdr3_nt: TGTGCCACGGCGACCCAGGGGTGGGGGGGAGGAGATACGCAGTATTTT
cdr3_aa: CATATQGWGGGDTQYF

clone_size: NA
j_call: TRBJ2-7
v_call: TRBV18
d_call: TRBD2
cdr3_nt: TGTGCCAGCTCACCACCACTACTAGCGGGAGACGAGCAGTACTTC
cdr3_aa: CASSPPLLAGDEQYF

clone_size: NA
j_call: TRBJ1-4
v_call: TRBV30
d_call: TRBD1
cdr3_nt: TGTGCCTGGAATAGACAGGGGGCTCAAAATGAAAAACTGTTTTTT
cdr3_aa: CAWNRQGAQNEKLFF

clone_size: few
j_call: TRBJ2-7
v_call: TRBV29-1
d_call: NA
cdr3_nt: TGCAGCGTTGAGGGGGGATTGGGCGAGCAGTACTTC
cdr3_aa: CSVEGGLGEQYF